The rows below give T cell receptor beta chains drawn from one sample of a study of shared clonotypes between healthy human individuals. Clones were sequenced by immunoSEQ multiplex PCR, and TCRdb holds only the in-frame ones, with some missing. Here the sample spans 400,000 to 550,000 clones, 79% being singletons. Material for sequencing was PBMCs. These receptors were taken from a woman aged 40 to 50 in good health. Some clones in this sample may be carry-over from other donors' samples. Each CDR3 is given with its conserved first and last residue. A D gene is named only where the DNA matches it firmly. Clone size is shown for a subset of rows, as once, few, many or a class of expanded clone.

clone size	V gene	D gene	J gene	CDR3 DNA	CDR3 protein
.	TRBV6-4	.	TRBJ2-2	TGTGCCAGCAGTAGGGAACTGAACACCGGGGAGCTGTTTTTT	CASSRELNTGELFF
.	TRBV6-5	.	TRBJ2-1	TGTGCCAGCAGTCACTTACTAATCTCCTACAATGAGCAGTTCTTC	CASSHLLISYNEQFF
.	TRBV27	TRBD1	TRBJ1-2	TGTGCCAGCAGTTCTAACAGGGGGTCCATCTATGGCTACACCTTC	CASSSNRGSIYGYTF
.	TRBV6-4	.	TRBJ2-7	TGTGCCAGCAGTGACAGGACAATAAAGGCCTACGAGCAGTACTTC	CASSDRTIKAYEQYF
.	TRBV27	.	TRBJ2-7	TGTGCCAGCAGTTTATTCAGGAGCTCCTACGAGCAGTACTTC	CASSLFRSSYEQYF
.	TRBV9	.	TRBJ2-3	TGTGCCAGCAGCGTAGCTACGAGGGAACATACGCAGTATTTT	CASSVATREHTQYF
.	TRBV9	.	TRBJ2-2	TGTGCCAGCAGCAATAGCCGGGGGCAAAACACCGGGGAGCTGTTTTTT	CASSNSRGQNTGELFF
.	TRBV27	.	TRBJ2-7	TGTGCCAGCAGTCCAGGCAGGGGGAGCGGGAGTTTCTACGAGCAGTACTTC	CASSPGRGSGSFYEQYF
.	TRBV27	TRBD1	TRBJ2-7	TGTGCCGGCCGACAGGGGTCCTACGAGCAGTACTTC	CAGRQGSYEQYF
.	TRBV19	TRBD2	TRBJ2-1	TGTGCCAGTAGTATGGATACGCCGGGACTAGCGGAATACAATGAGCAGTTCTTC	CASSMDTPGLAEYNEQFF
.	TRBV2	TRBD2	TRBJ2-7	TGTGCCAGCAGTGGGCTAGCGGGAGCGGGCGAGCAGTACTTC	CASSGLAGAGEQYF
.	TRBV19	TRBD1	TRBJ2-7	TGTGCCAGTAGGGACCCGGGACAGCCGATTTCCGAGCAGTACTTC	CASRDPGQPISEQYF
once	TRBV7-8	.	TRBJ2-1	TGTGCCAGCAGCATCCCCCGCCCGGGTGGCAATGAGCAGTTCTTC	CASSIPRPGGNEQFF
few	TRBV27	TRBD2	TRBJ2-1	TGTGCCAGCAGTTTACACGGGAGGGCCGAGGTTGAGCAGTTCTTC	CASSLHGRAEVEQFF
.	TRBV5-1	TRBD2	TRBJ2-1	TGCGCCAGCAGCTTGGAGGCTAGCGGCTCCTCCTACAATGAGCAGTTCTTC	CASSLEASGSSYNEQFF
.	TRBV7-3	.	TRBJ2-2	TGTGCCAGCAGCTTAAAGATCGGAGGAAGCGGGCTCACCGGGGAGCTGTTTTTT	CASSLKIGGSGLTGELFF
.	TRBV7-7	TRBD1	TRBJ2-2	TGTGCCAGCAGCATGACAGGGCTGAACACCGGGGAGCTGTTTTTT	CASSMTGLNTGELFF
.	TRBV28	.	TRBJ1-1	TGTGCCAGCAGTCTCCTCGGGACGGGGAGACTCAACACTGAAGCTTTCTTT	CASSLLGTGRLNTEAFF
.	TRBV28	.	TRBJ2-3	TGTGCCAGCAGGGTCGACAGCTCCACAGATACGCAGTATTTT	CASRVDSSTDTQYF
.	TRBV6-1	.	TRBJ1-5	TGTGCCAGCAGTAACCTCGGGGCTGAAAATCAGCCCCAGCATTTT	CASSNLGAENQPQHF
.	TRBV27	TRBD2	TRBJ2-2	TGTGCCAGCAGTTACAGGGCGGGAGGGCCCGGGGCCGGGGAGCTGTTTTTT	CASSYRAGGPGAGELFF
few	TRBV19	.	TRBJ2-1	TGTGCCAGTACGTATTCAGGGGAACTAACCTACAATGAGCAGTTCTTC	CASTYSGELTYNEQFF
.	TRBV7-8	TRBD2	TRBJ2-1	TGTGCCAGCAGCTTCGGGACTAGCGGATACAATGAGCAGTTCTTC	CASSFGTSGYNEQFF
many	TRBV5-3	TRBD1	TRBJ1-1	TGTGCCAGAAGCCTATTAGACAGGGCGTGGGCTGAAGCTTTCTTT	CARSLLDRAWAEAFF
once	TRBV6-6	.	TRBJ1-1	TGTGCCAGCAGGACCGGGGGCACCACTGAAGCTTTCTTT	CASRTGGTTEAFF
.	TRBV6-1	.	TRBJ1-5	TGTGCCAGCAGGGGCCCCGCCGGAGGCAATCAGCCCCAGCATTTT	CASRGPAGGNQPQHF
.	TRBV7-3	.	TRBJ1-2	TGTGCCAGCAGCTCTTGGACAGCAACCTATGGCTACACCTTC	CASSSWTATYGYTF
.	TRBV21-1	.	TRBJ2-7	TGTGCCAGCAGCAAAGAAGGGCGGGAGGATTTCGAGCAGTACTTC	CASSKEGREDFEQYF
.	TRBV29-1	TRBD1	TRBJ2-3	TGCAGCGTCAGGGGGTTCAGTAGCGGGACAGGGGGATCAGATACGCAGTATTTT	CSVRGFSSGTGGSDTQYF
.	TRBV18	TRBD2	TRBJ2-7	TGTGCCAGCTCACGCGGCGGTAGCGGGGGGGCCTACGAGCAGTACTTC	CASSRGGSGGAYEQYF
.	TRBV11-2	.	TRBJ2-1	TGTGCCAGCAGCTTAGGGAGACAGAATGAGCAGTTCTTC	CASSLGRQNEQFF
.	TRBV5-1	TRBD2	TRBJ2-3	TGCGCCAGCAGCTTGGTTTTAGCGGGGTACACAGATACGCAGTATTTT	CASSLVLAGYTDTQYF
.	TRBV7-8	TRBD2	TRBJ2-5	TGTGCCAGCAGCTCATTCAGACTAGCGGGAGGGAAAGAGACCCAGTACTTC	CASSSFRLAGGKETQYF
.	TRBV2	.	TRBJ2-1	TGTGCCAGCACGGCTCAGGGGGGGAGACAGGGTGAGCAGTTCTTC	CASTAQGGRQGEQFF
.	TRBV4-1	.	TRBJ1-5	TGCGCCAGCAGCCACGGTCCCAATCAGCCCCAGCATTTT	CASSHGPNQPQHF
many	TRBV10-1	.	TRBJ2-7	TGCGCCACCCGACGAAGGACAGGGGGTAGGCTAGCGGGAGTGATTGGCGAGCAGTACTTC	CATRRRTGGRLAGVIGEQYF
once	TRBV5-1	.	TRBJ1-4	TGCGCCAGCAGCTTGGATGCGTCGGCAGGATCAAATGAAAAACTGTTTTTT	CASSLDASAGSNEKLFF
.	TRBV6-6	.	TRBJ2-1	TGTGCCAGCAGTAAAGACAATGAGCAGTTCTTC	CASSKDNEQFF
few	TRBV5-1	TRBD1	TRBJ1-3	TGCGCCAGCGGGACAGGGTTACCCTCTGGAAACACCATATATTTT	CASGTGLPSGNTIYF
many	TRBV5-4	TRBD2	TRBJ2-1	TGTGCCAGCAGCTTGGGCGCGGGAGATGAGCAGTTCTTC	CASSLGAGDEQFF
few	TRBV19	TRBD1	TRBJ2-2	TGTGCCAGTAGTCGCGGGACAGGAGAGACCGGGGAGCTGTTTTTT	CASSRGTGETGELFF